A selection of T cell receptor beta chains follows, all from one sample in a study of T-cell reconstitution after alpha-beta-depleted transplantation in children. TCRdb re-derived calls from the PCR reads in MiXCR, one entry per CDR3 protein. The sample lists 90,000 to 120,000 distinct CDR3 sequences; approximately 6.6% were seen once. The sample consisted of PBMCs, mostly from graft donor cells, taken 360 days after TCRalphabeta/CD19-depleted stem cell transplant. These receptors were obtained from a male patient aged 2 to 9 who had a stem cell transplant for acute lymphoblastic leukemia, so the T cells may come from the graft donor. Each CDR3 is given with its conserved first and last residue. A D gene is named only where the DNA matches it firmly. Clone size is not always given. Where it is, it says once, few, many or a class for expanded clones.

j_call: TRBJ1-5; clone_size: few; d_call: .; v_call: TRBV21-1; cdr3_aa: CASSKALGQGARSNQPQHF; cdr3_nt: TGTGCCAGCAGCAAAGCCCTGGGACAGGGGGCCAGGAGCAATCAGCCCCAGCATTTT
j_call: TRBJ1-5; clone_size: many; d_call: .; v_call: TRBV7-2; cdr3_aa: CASRAAGSNQPQHF; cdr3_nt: TGTGCCAGCAGGGCTGCTGGTAGCAATCAGCCCCAGCATTTT
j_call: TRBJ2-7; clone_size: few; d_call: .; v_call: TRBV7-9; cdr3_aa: CASSLVPPTGFPYEQYF; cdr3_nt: TGTGCCAGCAGCCTCGTGCCGCCGACAGGTTTTCCCTACGAGCAGTACTTC
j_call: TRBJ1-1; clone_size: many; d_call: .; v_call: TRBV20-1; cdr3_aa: CSARPEQAFF; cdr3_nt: TGCAGTGCTAGGCCAGAACAAGCTTTCTTT
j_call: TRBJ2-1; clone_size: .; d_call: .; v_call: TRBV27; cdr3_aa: CASSVLWVNEQFF; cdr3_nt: TGTGCCAGCAGTGTTCTCTGGGTCAATGAGCAGTTCTTC
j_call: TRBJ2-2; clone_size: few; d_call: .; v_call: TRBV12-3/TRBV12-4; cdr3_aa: CASSFHRPRGGELFF; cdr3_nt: TGTGCCAGCAGTTTCCACAGACCCAGAGGTGGGGAGCTGTTTTTT
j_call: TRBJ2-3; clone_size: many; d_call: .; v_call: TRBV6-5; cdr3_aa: CASSYSWLGTDTQYF; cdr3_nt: TGTGCCAGCAGTTACTCGTGGCTTGGCACAGATACGCAGTATTTT
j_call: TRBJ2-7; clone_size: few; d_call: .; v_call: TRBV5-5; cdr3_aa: CASSFWLGAGSYEQYF; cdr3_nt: TGTGCCAGCAGCTTTTGGTTAGGCGCGGGATCCTACGAGCAGTACTTC
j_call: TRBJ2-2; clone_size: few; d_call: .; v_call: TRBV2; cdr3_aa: CASSWDPNWPTGELFF; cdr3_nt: TGTGCCAGCAGTTGGGACCCCAATTGGCCCACCGGGGAGCTGTTTTTT
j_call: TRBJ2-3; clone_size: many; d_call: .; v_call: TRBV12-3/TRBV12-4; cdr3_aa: CASTLGPLGTDTQYF; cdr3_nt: TGTGCCAGCACCCTTGGGCCCTTAGGGACAGATACGCAGTATTTT
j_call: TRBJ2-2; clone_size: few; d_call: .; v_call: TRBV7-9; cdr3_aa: CASRDAGELFF; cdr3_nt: TGTGCCAGTAGGGATGCCGGGGAGCTGTTTTTT
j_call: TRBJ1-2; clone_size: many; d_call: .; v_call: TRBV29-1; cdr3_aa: CSVEDLRGHNYGYTF; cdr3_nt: TGCAGCGTTGAAGATCTTAGGGGACACAACTATGGCTACACCTTC
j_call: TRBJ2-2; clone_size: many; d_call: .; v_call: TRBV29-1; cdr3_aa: CSVGSGTGELFF; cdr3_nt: TGCAGCGTCGGTAGCGGCACCGGGGAGCTGTTTTTT
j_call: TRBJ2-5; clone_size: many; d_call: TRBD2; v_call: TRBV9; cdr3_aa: CASSVGSGSTRETQYF; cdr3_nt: TGTGCCAGCAGCGTAGGCAGCGGGAGTACCCGAGAGACCCAGTACTTC
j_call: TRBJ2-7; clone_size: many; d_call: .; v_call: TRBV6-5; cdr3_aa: CASSYSGGRRYEQYF; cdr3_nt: TGTGCCAGCAGTTACTCTGGCGGGCGCCGCTACGAGCAGTACTTC
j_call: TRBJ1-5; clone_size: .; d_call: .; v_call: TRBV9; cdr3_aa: CASSAGGYHQPQHF; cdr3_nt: TGTGCCAGCAGCGCCGGGGGGTACCATCAGCCCCAGCATTTT
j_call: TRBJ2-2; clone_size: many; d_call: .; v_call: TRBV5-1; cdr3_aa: CASSFRTGELFF; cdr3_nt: TGCGCCAGCAGCTTCCGTACCGGGGAGCTGTTTTTT
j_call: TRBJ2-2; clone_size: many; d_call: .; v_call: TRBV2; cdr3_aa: CASAVVGELFF; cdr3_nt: TGTGCCAGTGCGGTGGTCGGGGAGCTGTTTTTT
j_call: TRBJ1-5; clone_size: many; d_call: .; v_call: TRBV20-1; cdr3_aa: CSASVGRNQPQHF; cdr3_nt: TGCAGTGCTTCTGTGGGGAGAAATCAGCCCCAGCATTTT
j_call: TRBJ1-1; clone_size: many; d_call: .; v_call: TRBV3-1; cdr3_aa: CASSQGILNTEAFF; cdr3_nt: TGTGCCAGCAGCCAGGGGATCCTGAACACTGAAGCTTTCTTT
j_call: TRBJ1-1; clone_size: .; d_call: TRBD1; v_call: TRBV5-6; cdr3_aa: CTSSLGQGRTEAFF; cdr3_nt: TGTACCAGCAGCTTGGGACAGGGGCGCACTGAAGCTTTCTTT
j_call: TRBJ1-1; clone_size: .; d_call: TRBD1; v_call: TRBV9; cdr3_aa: CASSASDRSFGAFF; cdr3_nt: TGTGCCAGCAGCGCTTCGGACAGGTCCTTTGGAGCTTTCTTT
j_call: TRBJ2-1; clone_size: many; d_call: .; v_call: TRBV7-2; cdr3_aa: CASSLLPGNEQFF; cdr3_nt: TGTGCCAGCAGCTTACTCCCGGGAAATGAGCAGTTCTTC
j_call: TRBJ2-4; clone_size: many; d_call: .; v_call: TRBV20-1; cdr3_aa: CSANRGARTKNIQYF; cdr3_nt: TGCAGTGCCAATAGGGGGGCGCGGACCAAAAACATTCAGTACTTC
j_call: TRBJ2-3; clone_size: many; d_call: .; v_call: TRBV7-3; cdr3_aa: CASSPEGTDTQYF; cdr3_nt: TGTGCCAGCAGCCCGGAGGGCACAGATACGCAGTATTTT
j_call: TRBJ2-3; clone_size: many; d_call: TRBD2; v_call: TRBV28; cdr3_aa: CASNSGTSGRTDTQYF; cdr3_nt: TGTGCCAGCAATTCCGGCACTAGCGGGAGAACAGATACGCAGTATTTT
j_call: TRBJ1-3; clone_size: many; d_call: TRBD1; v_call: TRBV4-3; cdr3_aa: CASSQEQGRSNTIYF; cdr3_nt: TGCGCCAGCAGCCAAGAACAGGGGCGGAGTAACACCATATATTTT
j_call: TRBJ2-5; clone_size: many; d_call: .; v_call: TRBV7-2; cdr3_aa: CASSPKETQYF; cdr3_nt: TGTGCCAGCAGTCCTAAGGAGACCCAGTACTTC
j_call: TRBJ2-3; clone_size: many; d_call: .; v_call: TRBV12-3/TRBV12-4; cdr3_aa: CASSQGSPGTDTQYF; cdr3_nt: TGTGCCAGCAGCCAAGGGTCCCCCGGCACAGATACGCAGTATTTT
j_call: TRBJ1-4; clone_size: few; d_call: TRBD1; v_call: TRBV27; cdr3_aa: CASSLYRGSEKLFF; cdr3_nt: TGTGCCAGCAGTTTGTACAGGGGAAGCGAAAAACTGTTTTTT
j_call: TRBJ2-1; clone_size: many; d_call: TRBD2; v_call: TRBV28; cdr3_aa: CASSGTSEPYNEQFF; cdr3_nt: TGTGCCAGCAGTGGTACTAGCGAGCCCTACAATGAGCAGTTCTTC
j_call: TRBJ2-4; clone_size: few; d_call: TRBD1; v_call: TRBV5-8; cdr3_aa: CATPSGQGGWNIQYF; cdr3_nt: TGTGCCACCCCCTCTGGACAGGGAGGATGGAACATTCAGTACTTC
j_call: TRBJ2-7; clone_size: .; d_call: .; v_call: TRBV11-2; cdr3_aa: CASSYLDEQYF; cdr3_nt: TGTGCCAGCAGCTACCTGGACGAGCAGTACTTC
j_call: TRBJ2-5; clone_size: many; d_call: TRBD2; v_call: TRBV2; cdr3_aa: CASKRLAGYRGETQYF; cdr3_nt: TGTGCCAGCAAGCGCCTAGCGGGCTACCGCGGAGAGACCCAGTACTTC
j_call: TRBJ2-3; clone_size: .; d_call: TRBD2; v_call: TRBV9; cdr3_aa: CASSVPLAGVPTDTQYF; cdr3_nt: TGTGCCAGCAGCGTACCCCTAGCGGGGGTCCCCACAGATACGCAGTATTTT
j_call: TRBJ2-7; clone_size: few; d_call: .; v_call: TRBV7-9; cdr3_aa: CASSRAIVPYEQYF; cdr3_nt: TGTGCCAGCAGCCGGGCAATCGTGCCTTACGAGCAGTACTTC
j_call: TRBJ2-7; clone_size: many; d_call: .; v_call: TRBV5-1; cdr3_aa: CASSLALSGFWKTYEQYF; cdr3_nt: TGCGCCAGCAGCTTGGCTTTATCGGGGTTCTGGAAAACCTACGAGCAGTACTTC
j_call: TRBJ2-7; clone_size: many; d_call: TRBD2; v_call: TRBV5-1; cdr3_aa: CASSPRPLAGHVDYEQYF; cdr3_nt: TGCGCCAGCAGCCCTCGACCACTAGCGGGCCATGTAGACTACGAGCAGTACTTC
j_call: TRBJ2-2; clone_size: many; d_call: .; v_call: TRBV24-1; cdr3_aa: CATSEWGTSTGELFF; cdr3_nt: TGTGCCACCAGTGAATGGGGAACCTCCACCGGGGAGCTGTTTTTT
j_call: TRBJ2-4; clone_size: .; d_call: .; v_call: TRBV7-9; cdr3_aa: CASSPQRSRGNIQYF; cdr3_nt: TGTGCCAGCAGCCCGCAGCGGAGCCGGGGGAACATTCAGTACTTC
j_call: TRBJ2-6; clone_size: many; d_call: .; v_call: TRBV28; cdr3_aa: CASTQGSGANVLTF; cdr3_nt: TGTGCCAGCACCCAGGGCTCTGGGGCCAACGTCCTGACTTTC
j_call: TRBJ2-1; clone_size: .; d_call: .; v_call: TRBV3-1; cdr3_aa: CASSQEWPRDAYNEQFF; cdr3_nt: TGTGCCAGCAGCCAAGAATGGCCTAGGGATGCCTACAATGAGCAGTTCTTC
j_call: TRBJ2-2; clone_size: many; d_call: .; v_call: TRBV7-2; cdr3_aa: CASSPWQRSGELFF; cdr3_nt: TGTGCCAGCAGCCCTTGGCAGCGGAGCGGGGAGCTGTTTTTT
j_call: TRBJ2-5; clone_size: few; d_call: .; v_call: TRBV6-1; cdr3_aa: CASTTRSQETQYF; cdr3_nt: TGTGCCAGCACAACCCGGAGCCAAGAGACCCAGTACTTC
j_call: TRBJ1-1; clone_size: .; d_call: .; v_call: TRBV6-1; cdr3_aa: CASAKRGSAEAFF; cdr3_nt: TGTGCCAGCGCAAAGAGGGGGAGCGCTGAAGCTTTCTTT
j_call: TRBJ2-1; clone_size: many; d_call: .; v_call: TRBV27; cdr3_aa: CASSSLAPNEQFF; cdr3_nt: TGTGCCAGCAGTTCTTTAGCACCCAATGAGCAGTTCTTC